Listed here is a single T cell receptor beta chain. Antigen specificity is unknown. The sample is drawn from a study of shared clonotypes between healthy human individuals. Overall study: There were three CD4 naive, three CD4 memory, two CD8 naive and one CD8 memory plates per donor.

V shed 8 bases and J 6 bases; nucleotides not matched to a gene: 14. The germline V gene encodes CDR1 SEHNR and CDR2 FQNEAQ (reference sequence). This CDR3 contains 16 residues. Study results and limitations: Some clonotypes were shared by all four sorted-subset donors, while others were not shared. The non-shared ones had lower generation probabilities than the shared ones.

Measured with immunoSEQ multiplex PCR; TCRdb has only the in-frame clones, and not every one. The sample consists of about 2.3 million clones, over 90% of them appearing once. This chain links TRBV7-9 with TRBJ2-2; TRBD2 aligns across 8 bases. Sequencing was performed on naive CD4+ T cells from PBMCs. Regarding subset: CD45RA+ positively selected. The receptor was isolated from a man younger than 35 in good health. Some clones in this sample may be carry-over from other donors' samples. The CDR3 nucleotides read TGTGCCAGCCGGGCGCTTGGACTAGCAGGAGCCGGGGAGCTGTTTTTT. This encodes CASRALGLAGAGELFF. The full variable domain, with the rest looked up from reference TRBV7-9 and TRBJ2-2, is DTGVSQNPRHKITKRGQNVTFRCDPISEHNRLYWYRQTLGQGPEFLTYFQNEAQLEKSRLLSDRFSAERPKGSFSTLEIQRTEQGDSAMYLCASRALGLAGAGELFFGEGSRLTVL.